Listed below are T cell receptor beta chains from one sample, sequenced in a study of blood T cells in healthy people across ages. One entry per CDR3 protein results from TCRdb running MiXCR on the 5' RACE reads. This sample carries 700,000 to 1,000,000 distinct CDR3 sequences, approximately 44% of them seen once, and the ten largest clones take roughly a fifth. Sequences were obtained from blood. The receptor set was obtained from a man between 60 and 70 years old in good health. The CDR3 runs from the conserved cysteine through the conserved F or W. The D gene is left open where the match is weak. Clone size is shown for a subset of rows, as once, few, many or a class of expanded clone.

TRBV7-3	TRBJ2-5	many	14	TRBD1	TGTGCCAGCAGCCCTCGGGACAGCCAAGAGACCCAGTACTTC	CASSPRDSQETQYF
TRBV5-1	TRBJ1-4	.	14	TRBD1	TGCGCCAGCAGCCCAGGACAGGGCCCTCCGAAACTGTTTTTT	CASSPGQGPPKLFF
TRBV6-5	TRBJ1-2	.	14	TRBD1	TGTGCCAGCAGTACGGGACAGGGTCGGTATGGCTACACCTTC	CASSTGQGRYGYTF
TRBV7-2	TRBJ2-1	.	14	.	TGTGCCAGCAGCTGGGTGGGGGGGCCCAATGAGCAGTTCTTC	CASSWVGGPNEQFF
TRBV7-9	TRBJ2-5	.	16	.	TGTGCCAGCAGCCCCTCGGGGGGCCCCGTCCCTGAGACCCAGTACTTC	CASSPSGGPVPETQYF
TRBV7-3	TRBJ2-3	few	14	.	TGTGCCAGCAGCTTAGGCGGACAGACAGATACGCAGTATTTT	CASSLGGQTDTQYF
TRBV19	TRBJ2-5	.	16	TRBD1	TGTGCCAGTAGTACGTCCAACAGGGGTGTGGGAGAGACCCAGTACTTC	CASSTSNRGVGETQYF
TRBV4-1	TRBJ1-2	few	17	TRBD1	TGCGCCAGCAGCCTGGTCGGCAGGGGGCTTAAATGGTATGGCTACACCTTC	CASSLVGRGLKWYGYTF
TRBV10-2	TRBJ2-7	.	14	.	TGCGCCAGCAGATTAGGGGTTGGGTCCTACGAGCAGTACTTC	CASRLGVGSYEQYF
TRBV5-5	TRBJ2-7	many	15	.	TGTGCCAGCAGCTTGGGGGGATGGGGCTCCTACGAGCAGTACTTC	CASSLGGWGSYEQYF
TRBV28	TRBJ2-1	few	14	TRBD2	TGTGCCAGCGTTCCGGGACTAGCATACAATGAGCAGTTCTTC	CASVPGLAYNEQFF
TRBV12-3/TRBV12-4	TRBJ2-7	few	15	.	TGTGCCAGCACCCTGGGGGCTTCACCCCCCTACGAGCAGTACTTC	CASTLGASPPYEQYF
TRBV4-3	TRBJ1-2	.	15	.	TGCGCCAGCAGCCAAGAGTGGTCGGGGGGCGATGGCTACACCTTC	CASSQEWSGGDGYTF
TRBV7-6	TRBJ2-5	few	14	.	TGTGCCAGCAGCAACCGACAGGGAGGAGAGACCCAGTACTTC	CASSNRQGGETQYF
TRBV5-1	TRBJ2-1	.	15	.	TGCGCCAGCAGCTTGGCCCAGGGCAACCAAGAGACCCAGTTCTTC	CASSLAQGNQETQFF
TRBV5-1	TRBJ2-7	few	15	.	TGCGCCAGCAGCTTGGCAAAGGCAGTCTCCTACGAGCAGTACTTC	CASSLAKAVSYEQYF
TRBV5-1	TRBJ2-7	once	15	TRBD1	TGCGCCAGCAGCTTGGATACAGGGGGCGGGGACGAGCAGTACTTC	CASSLDTGGGDEQYF
TRBV4-3	TRBJ2-2	.	15	.	TGCGCCAGCAGCCTTCGCCCCACTAACCCCGGGGAGCAGTTTTTT	CASSLRPTNPGEQFF
TRBV20-1	TRBJ1-2	.	12	TRBD1	TGCAGTGCTGGACAGGGTCTCTATGGCTACACCTTC	CSAGQGLYGYTF
TRBV7-9	TRBJ2-6	.	14	.	TGTGCCGTCACCTTTACTTCTGGGGCCAACGTCCTGACTTTC	CAVTFTSGANVLTF
TRBV7-2	TRBJ2-4	.	15	TRBD2	TGTGCCAGCAGCCCTAGCGGCAGGATTCAAAACATTCAGTACTTC	CASSPSGRIQNIQYF
TRBV10-2	TRBJ2-7	many	16	TRBD1	TGCGCCAGCCGCCAAGCCGGGACAGGGGGCCTCCACGAGCAGTACTTC	CASRQAGTGGLHEQYF
TRBV12-3/TRBV12-4	TRBJ2-7	many	14	.	TGTGCCAGCAGTCCCCCGGCAGGATCCTACGAGCAGTACTTC	CASSPPAGSYEQYF
TRBV5-5	TRBJ1-2	few	16	.	TGTGCCAGCAGCTTCACGGGCGGATCTTCGAACTATGGCTACACCTTC	CASSFTGGSSNYGYTF
TRBV5-1	TRBJ2-5	.	14	TRBD1	TGCGCCAGCAGCGAGGGACAGTTCCAAGAGACCCAGTACTTC	CASSEGQFQETQYF
TRBV6-1	TRBJ2-6	.	16	.	TGTGCCAGCATCATAGATAGGAGCTCTGGGGCCAACGTCCTGACTTTC	CASIIDRSSGANVLTF
TRBV3-1	TRBJ2-3	many	14	.	TGTGCCAGCAGCCTGGCGAAGTCGGCAGATACGCAGTATTTT	CASSLAKSADTQYF
TRBV10-2	TRBJ2-5	.	14	.	TGCGCCAGCAGGGCGGTTAACGGGGGAGAGACCCAGTACTTC	CASRAVNGGETQYF
TRBV10-3	TRBJ2-7	many	15	TRBD1	TGTGCCAGCCTGAGGAGGACAGGGATAGGGGACGAGCAGTACTTC	CASLRRTGIGDEQYF
TRBV12-3/TRBV12-4	TRBJ1-4	few	12	.	TGTGCCAGCAGGAGAGAGAATGAAAAACTGTTTTTT	CASRRENEKLFF
TRBV10-3	TRBJ1-1	.	13	TRBD1	TGTGCCATCAGCCCGGGACAGCACACTGAAGCTTTCTTT	CAISPGQHTEAFF
TRBV4-2	TRBJ2-7	few	14	.	TGTGCCAGCAGCCAAGAGATGAGCTCCTACGAGCAGTACTTC	CASSQEMSSYEQYF
TRBV25-1	TRBJ1-4	.	13	.	TGTGCCAGCAGTGAGACGAGGGGTGAAAAACTGTTTTTT	CASSETRGEKLFF
TRBV2	TRBJ2-5	.	13	.	TGTGCCAGCAGTGAAGAGAGGGGGGTTGAGCAGTACTTC	CASSEERGVEQYF
TRBV2	TRBJ2-5	few	16	.	TGTGCCAGCAGTGCACGTCATCCCTCCCGGGGAGAGACCCAGTACTTC	CASSARHPSRGETQYF
TRBV4-1	TRBJ2-7	few	16	TRBD1	TGCGCCAGCAGCCAAGCTTCCGGACAGGGGCCCTACGAGCAGTACTTC	CASSQASGQGPYEQYF
TRBV20-1	TRBJ1-6	few	17	.	TGCAGTGCTAGAGATGTCCGGCAGGGGATTTTTAATTCACCCCTCCACTTT	CSARDVRQGIFNSPLHF
TRBV2	TRBJ2-7	.	15	TRBD1	TGTGCCAGCAGTGATGGGACAGAGCTGACCTACGAGCAGTACTTC	CASSDGTELTYEQYF
TRBV7-6	TRBJ2-1	.	18	TRBD2	TGTGCCAGCAGCCGTCCCGGGACTAGCGGGGGGGCGTACAATGAGCAGTGCTTC	CASSRPGTSGGAYNEQCF
TRBV5-1	TRBJ2-3	.	15	.	TGCGCCAGCAGGCCCGCCGGGCCTAGCACAGATGCGCAGTATTTT	CASRPAGPSTDAQYF
TRBV5-6	TRBJ2-3	.	17	.	TGTACCAGCAGCCTGGACATCTTGTACCCCAGCACAGATACGCAGTATTTT	CTSSLDILYPSTDTQYF
TRBV4-3	TRBJ2-5	.	14	.	TGCGCCAGCAGCACAACAGGGGGGGCGGAGACCCAGTACTTC	CASSTTGGAETQYF
TRBV15	TRBJ1-1	.	15	TRBD1	TGTGCCACCAGCAGAGGCAGGGGGCCGAACACTGAAGCTTTCTTT	CATSRGRGPNTEAFF
TRBV27	TRBJ2-2	.	15	.	TGTGCCAGCAGTCACCCGGGGCGGAACACCGGGGAGCTGTTTTTT	CASSHPGRNTGELFF
TRBV25-1	TRBJ1-1	few	13	TRBD1	TGTGCCAGCAGTGACCGGGACAGGCAAGGGGCTTTCTTT	CASSDRDRQGAFF
TRBV7-2	TRBJ2-5	few	15	.	TGTGCCAGCAGCTTAGTTCTAGCAAGTAAGGAGACCCAGTACTTC	CASSLVLASKETQYF
TRBV5-1	TRBJ1-2	few	14	TRBD1	TGCGCCAGCAGCCACGGACAGGGGGGCTATGGCTACACCTTC	CASSHGQGGYGYTF
TRBV6-6	TRBJ2-5	.	13	.	TGTGCCAGCAGGCATTGGTACCAAGAGACCCAGTACTTC	CASRHWYQETQYF
TRBV7-3	TRBJ2-1	few	15	.	TGTGCCAGCAGCTTTTCAGGGGGAGGGAGGGAGCAGCAGTTCTTC	CASSFSGGGREQQFF
TRBV9	TRBJ2-5	.	14	TRBD2	TGTGCCAGCAGCATTCGGGGGGACCAAGAGACCCAGTACTTC	CASSIRGDQETQYF
TRBV9	TRBJ1-5	.	11	.	TGTGCCAGCGGTATCAGTCAGCCCCAGCATTTT	CASGISQPQHF
TRBV4-1	TRBJ2-7	once	15	TRBD2	TGCGCCAGCAGCCAATCCCGGGGGGGGATCAATGAGCAGTACTTC	CASSQSRGGINEQYF
TRBV7-8	TRBJ1-4	.	14	.	TGTGCCAGCAGCTCCTACATGACTAATGAAAAACTGTTTTTT	CASSSYMTNEKLFF
TRBV5-4	TRBJ2-1	.	14	.	TGTGCCAGCAGCTTGGGGGTGATAGGGGATGAGCAGTTCTTC	CASSLGVIGDEQFF
TRBV9	TRBJ2-3	few	14	.	TGTGCCAGCAGCGTCGATTCGGGCACAGATACGCAGTATTTT	CASSVDSGTDTQYF